The rows below give T cell receptor beta chains drawn from one sample of a study of cytomegalovirus exposure and HLA in healthy donors. The protocol was immunoSEQ multiplex PCR, while the TCRdb copy is restricted to in-frame clones and leaves out a portion. The table has 85,000 to 90,000 clones, 85% seen once. Input material: PBMCs. These receptors all stem from a man in his forties or fifties in good health and CMV-seropositive. CDR3s include the opening cysteine and the closing phenylalanine or tryptophan. Fields, in order: D gene, V gene, CDR3 length, clone size, J gene, CDR3 protein, CDR3 DNA. D genes are given only for firm matches. Not all rows give a size; the values are once, few, many and, for expanded clones, a class.

TRBD2	TRBV5-4	16	.	TRBJ2-5	CASSPVGRGNQETQYF	TGTGCCAGCAGCCCAGTGGGGCGGGGGAACCAAGAGACCCAGTACTTC
TRBD2	TRBV15	18	.	TRBJ2-1	CATSSGASGMKAYNEQFF	TGTGCCACCAGTTCGGGGGCTAGCGGGATGAAAGCCTACAATGAGCAGTTCTTC
.	TRBV10-3	13	.	TRBJ2-7	CAISGSSLYEQYF	TGTGCCATCAGTGGTTCAAGCCTTTACGAGCAGTACTTC
.	TRBV11-3	11	.	TRBJ2-1	CASSPGNEQFF	TGTGCCAGCAGCCCCGGGAATGAGCAGTTCTTC
.	TRBV7-9	13	.	TRBJ1-4	CASLGGVGEKLFF	TGTGCCAGCTTAGGGGGGGTAGGCGAAAAACTGTTTTTT
.	TRBV28	16	.	TRBJ1-1	CASSFGIRELPREAFF	TGTGCCAGCAGTTTTGGGATCCGGGAGCTTCCTCGGGAAGCTTTCTTT
TRBD1	TRBV11-3	14	.	TRBJ2-7	CASSGLRTGREQYF	TGTGCCAGCAGCGGTTTAAGGACAGGGCGCGAGCAGTACTTC
TRBD1	TRBV5-1	16	.	TRBJ2-2	CASSLEGQGNTGELFF	TGCGCCAGCAGCTTGGAGGGACAGGGGAACACCGGGGAGCTGTTTTTT
.	TRBV29-1	13	once	TRBJ2-1	CSVSGLQGNEQFF	TGCAGCGTCAGCGGACTCCAAGGCAATGAGCAGTTCTTC
.	TRBV5-4	16	.	TRBJ1-1	CASSWPSGVGNTEAFF	TGTGCCAGCAGCTGGCCTTCGGGGGTAGGGAACACTGAAGCTTTCTTT
TRBD1	TRBV7-3	15	.	TRBJ2-2	CASSPPDRGTGELFF	TGTGCCAGCAGCCCCCCCGACAGGGGCACCGGGGAGCTGTTTTTT
.	TRBV6-1	13	.	TRBJ2-2	CASSRQITGELFF	TGTGCCAGCAGCCGACAGATCACCGGGGAGCTGTTTTTT
.	TRBV5-1	13	.	TRBJ2-1	CASSAHSSNEQFF	TGCGCCAGCAGCGCCCATTCTAGCAATGAGCAGTTCTTC
TRBD2	TRBV7-6	14	.	TRBJ2-1	CASSLAGAHNEQFF	TGTGCTAGCAGCTTAGCGGGAGCGCATAATGAGCAGTTCTTC
TRBD1	TRBV4-2	15	.	TRBJ1-2	CASSQDMGQTYGYTF	TGTGCCAGCAGCCAAGATATGGGACAGACCTATGGCTACACCTTC
.	TRBV7-9	14	.	TRBJ1-2	CASSQGWGGDGYTF	TGTGCCAGCAGCCAAGGATGGGGGGGTGATGGCTACACCTTC
TRBD2	TRBV7-6	18	.	TRBJ2-3	CASSPAVLAGGGADTQYF	TGTGCCAGCAGCCCCGCCGTTCTAGCGGGAGGTGGGGCAGATACGCAGTATTTT
.	TRBV7-8	12	.	TRBJ2-1	CASSLTIDEQFF	TGTGCCAGCAGCTTAACTATAGATGAGCAGTTCTTC
TRBD2	TRBV5-1	18	.	TRBJ2-2	CASSHGLAGGPNTGELFF	TGCGCCAGCAGCCACGGACTAGCGGGAGGCCCTAACACCGGGGAGCTGTTTTTT
TRBD1	TRBV11-3	16	.	TRBJ2-2	CASSLGGQANTGELFF	TGTGCCAGCAGCTTAGGGGGACAGGCGAACACCGGGGAGCTGTTTTTT
.	TRBV9	16	.	TRBJ2-1	CASSVDAGISYNEQFF	TGTGCCAGCAGCGTAGATGCGGGGATTTCCTACAATGAGCAGTTCTTC
TRBD1	TRBV7-8	14	.	TRBJ2-5	CASSFRDRQETQYF	TGTGCCAGCAGCTTCCGGGACAGGCAAGAGACCCAGTACTTC
.	TRBV7-9	14	.	TRBJ2-7	CASSSVRGAYEQYF	TGTGCCAGCAGCTCCGTCAGGGGGGCCTACGAGCAGTACTTC
TRBD1	TRBV7-6	14	.	TRBJ1-4	CASSLGTGDEKLFF	TGTGCCAGCAGCTTGGGGACAGGGGATGAAAAACTGTTTTTT
TRBD2	TRBV7-2	16	.	TRBJ2-5	CASSLGGTSGQETQYF	TGTGCCAGCAGCTTAGGGGGGACTAGCGGGCAAGAGACCCAGTACTTC
.	TRBV6-5	13	.	TRBJ2-7	CASSSTGPYEQYF	TGTGCCAGCAGTTCAACAGGACCCTACGAGCAGTACTTC
.	TRBV28	10	few	TRBJ1-2	CASTDYGYTF	TGTGCCAGCACGGACTATGGCTACACCTTC
TRBD1	TRBV7-9	14	.	TRBJ2-7	CASSGTGRSYEQYF	TGTGCCAGCAGCGGGACAGGGAGGTCCTACGAGCAGTACTTC
TRBD1	TRBV29-1	14	.	TRBJ1-2	CSVEGTGAAYGYTF	TGCAGCGTAGAAGGGACAGGGGCGGCCTATGGCTACACCTTC
.	TRBV15	15	once	TRBJ1-1	CATSRVVERNTEAFF	TGTGCCACCAGCAGAGTCGTCGAGAGGAACACTGAAGCTTTCTTT
.	TRBV13	14	.	TRBJ2-7	CASSPVGSSHEQYF	TGTGCCAGCAGCCCCGTGGGTAGCTCCCACGAGCAGTACTTC
TRBD2	TRBV7-9	16	medium-sized	TRBJ2-3	CASSSRLAGITDTQYF	TGTGCCAGCAGCAGCCGACTAGCGGGAATCACAGATACGCAGTATTTT
TRBD1	TRBV11-2	16	once	TRBJ1-4	CASSLVGRQGKEKLFF	TGTGCCAGCAGCTTAGTCGGGAGACAGGGGAAGGAAAAACTGTTTTTT
.	TRBV11-2	13	.	TRBJ1-3	CASSLGQLDTIYF	TGTGCCAGCAGCTTAGGACAATTGGACACCATATATTTT
.	TRBV25-1	12	.	TRBJ1-2	CASNDLGDGYTF	TGTGCCAGCAATGATCTTGGAGATGGCTACACCTTC
TRBD1	TRBV5-1	17	once	TRBJ2-4	CASSLRAGGEAKNIQYF	TGCGCCAGCAGCTTGAGGGCAGGGGGTGAAGCCAAAAACATTCAGTACTTC
.	TRBV7-3	18	.	TRBJ1-1	CASSVSATGPLADTEAFF	TGTGCCAGCAGCGTTTCTGCCACAGGGCCCCTTGCGGACACTGAAGCTTTCTTT
.	TRBV15	12	.	TRBJ2-1	CATSRVPDSPVF	TGTGCCACCAGCAGAGTACCGGACTCCCCAGTCTTC